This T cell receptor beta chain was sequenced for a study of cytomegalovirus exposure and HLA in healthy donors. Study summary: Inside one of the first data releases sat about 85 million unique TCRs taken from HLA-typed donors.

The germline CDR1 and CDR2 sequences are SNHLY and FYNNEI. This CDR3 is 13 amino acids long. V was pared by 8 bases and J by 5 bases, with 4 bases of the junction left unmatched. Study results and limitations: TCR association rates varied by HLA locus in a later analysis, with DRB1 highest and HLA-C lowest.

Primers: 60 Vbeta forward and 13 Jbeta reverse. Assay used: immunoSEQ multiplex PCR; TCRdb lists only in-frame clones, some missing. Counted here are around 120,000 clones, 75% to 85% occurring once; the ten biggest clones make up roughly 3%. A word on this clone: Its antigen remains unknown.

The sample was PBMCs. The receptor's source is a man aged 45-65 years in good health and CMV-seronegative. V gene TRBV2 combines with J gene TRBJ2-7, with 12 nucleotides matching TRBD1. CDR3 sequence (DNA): TGTGCCAGCTCGGGACAGGGGGCCCACGAGCAGTACTTC. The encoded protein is CASSGQGAHEQYF.